Below, one T cell receptor beta chain is given with its context. Its matching antigen is unknown. This record comes from a study of shared clonotypes between healthy human individuals. Study-wide context: Each donor contributed plates that comprised three CD4 naive, three CD4 memory, two CD8 naive and one CD8 memory.

The naive CD8 subset, CD45RO-negative cells positively selected for CCR7, excluded terminally differentiated effector memory CD45RA+ cells. Only Caucasian adults living in Nashville, Tennessee served as donors. Study outcomes and limitations: About 5% of naive CD4 clonotypes were shared across a few donors. Relative to memory subsets, naive subsets generally showed larger estimated richness.

V was clipped by 1 base and J by 0 bases, with 13 bases between them. The V gene's germline CDR1 is SGHTA and CDR2 FQGTGA. This CDR3 comprises 18 residues. Generated by immunoSEQ multiplex PCR, the TCRdb table keeps only in-frame clones and is missing some. The data hold around 600,000 clones, with approximately 95% observed a single time. The receptor was derived from a woman aged 25-40 years in good health. The V gene is TRBV7-3, the J gene TRBJ2-6; D perhaps matches TRBD2 (5 bases). What was sequenced was naive CD8+ T cells sorted from blood. The CDR3 DNA follows: TGTGCCAGCAGCTTAAACGGAGGACTGAACTCTGGGGCCAACGTCCTGACTTTC. It translates to CASSLNGGLNSGANVLTF.